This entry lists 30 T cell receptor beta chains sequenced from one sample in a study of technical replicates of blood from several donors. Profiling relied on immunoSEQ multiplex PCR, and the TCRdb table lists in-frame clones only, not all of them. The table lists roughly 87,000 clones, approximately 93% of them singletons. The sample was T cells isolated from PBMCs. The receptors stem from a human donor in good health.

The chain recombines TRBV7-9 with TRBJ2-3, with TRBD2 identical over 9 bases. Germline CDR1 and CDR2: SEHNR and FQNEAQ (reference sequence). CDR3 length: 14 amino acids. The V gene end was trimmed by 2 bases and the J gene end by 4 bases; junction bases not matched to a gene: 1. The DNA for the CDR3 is TGTGCCAGCAGCTTATGGACTAGCGCAGATACGCAGTATTTT. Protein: CASSLWTSADTQYF.

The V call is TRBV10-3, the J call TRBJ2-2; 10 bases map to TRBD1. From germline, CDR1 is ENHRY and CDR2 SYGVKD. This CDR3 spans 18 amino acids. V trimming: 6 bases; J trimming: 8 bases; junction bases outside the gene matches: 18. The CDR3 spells CAIRQKTSRQGASGELFF. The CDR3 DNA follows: TGTGCCATCAGGCAGAAAACCTCTCGACAGGGGGCATCAGGGGAGCTGTTTTTT.

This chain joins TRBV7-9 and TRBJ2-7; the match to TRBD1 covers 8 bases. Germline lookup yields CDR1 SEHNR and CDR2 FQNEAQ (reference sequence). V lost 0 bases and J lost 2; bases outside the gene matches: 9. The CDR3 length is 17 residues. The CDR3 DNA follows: TGTGCCAGCAGCTTAGCGGGTGGGACAGGTCCTACCTACGAGCAGTACTTC. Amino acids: CASSLAGGTGPTYEQYF.

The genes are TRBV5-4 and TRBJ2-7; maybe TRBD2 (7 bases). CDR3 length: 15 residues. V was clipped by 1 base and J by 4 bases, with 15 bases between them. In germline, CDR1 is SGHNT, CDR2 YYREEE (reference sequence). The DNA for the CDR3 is TGTGCCAGCAGCTTGAGAGGGGGAGGGCCTTACGAGCAGTACTTC. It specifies CASSLRGGGPYEQYF.

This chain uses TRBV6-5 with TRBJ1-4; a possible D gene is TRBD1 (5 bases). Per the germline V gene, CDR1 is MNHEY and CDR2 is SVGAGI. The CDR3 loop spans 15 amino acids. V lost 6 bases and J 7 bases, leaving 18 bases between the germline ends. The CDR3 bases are TGTGCCAGCAGCCGAGGGACGCGGGAAATTGAAAAACTGTTTTTT. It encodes CASSRGTREIEKLFF.

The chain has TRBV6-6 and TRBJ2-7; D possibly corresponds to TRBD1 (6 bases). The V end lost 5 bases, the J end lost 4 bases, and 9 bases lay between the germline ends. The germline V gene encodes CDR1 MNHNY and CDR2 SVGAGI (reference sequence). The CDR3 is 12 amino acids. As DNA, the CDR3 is TGTGCCAGCAGTACACAGGGATACGAGCAGTACTTC. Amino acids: CASSTQGYEQYF.

DNA of the CDR3: TGTGCCAGTACCCCCGGGACAGGAGAGACCCAGTACTTC. Encoded protein: CASTPGTGETQYF. J is TRBJ2-5 and V is TRBV19; 8 bases agree with TRBD1. This CDR3 is 13 amino acids long. CDR1 is LNHDA, CDR2 SQIVND, per germline (reference sequence). J was trimmed by 4 bases and V by 7 bases; bases with no gene match: 5.

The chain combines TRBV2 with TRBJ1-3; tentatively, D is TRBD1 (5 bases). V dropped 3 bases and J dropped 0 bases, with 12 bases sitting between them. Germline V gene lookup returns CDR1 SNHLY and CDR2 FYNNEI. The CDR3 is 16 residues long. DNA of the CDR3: TGTGCCAGCAGTGATGGAGGGGATTTCTCTGGAAACACCATATATTTT. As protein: CASSDGGDFSGNTIYF.

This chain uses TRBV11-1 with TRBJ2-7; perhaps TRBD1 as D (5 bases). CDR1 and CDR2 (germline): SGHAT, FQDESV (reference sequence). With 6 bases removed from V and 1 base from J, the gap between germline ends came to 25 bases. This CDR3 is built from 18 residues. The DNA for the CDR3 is TGTGCCAGCAGTCCAGGGCCGGGCGAATGGGCAGAGTCCTACGAGCAGTACTTC. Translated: CASSPGPGEWAESYEQYF.

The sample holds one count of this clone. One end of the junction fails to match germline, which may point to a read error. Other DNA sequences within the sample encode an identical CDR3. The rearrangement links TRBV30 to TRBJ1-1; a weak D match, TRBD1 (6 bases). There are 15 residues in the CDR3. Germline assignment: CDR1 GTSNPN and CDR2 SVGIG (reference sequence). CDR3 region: CAWSFRGRGNTEAFF. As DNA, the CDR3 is TGTGCTTGGAGTTTCAGGGGAAGGGGGAACACTGAAGCTTTCTTT.

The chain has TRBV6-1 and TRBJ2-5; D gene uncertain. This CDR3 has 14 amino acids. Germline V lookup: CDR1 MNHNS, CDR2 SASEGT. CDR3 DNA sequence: TGTCCTCCCCCTCCGGGTCTGGGCCAAGAGACCCAGTACTTC. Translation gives CPPPPGLGQETQYF.

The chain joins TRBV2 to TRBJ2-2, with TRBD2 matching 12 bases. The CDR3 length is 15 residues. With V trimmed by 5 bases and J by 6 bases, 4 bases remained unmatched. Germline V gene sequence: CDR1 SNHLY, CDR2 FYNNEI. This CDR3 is CASSSRLAGAGELFF. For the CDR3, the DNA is TGTGCCAGCAGTTCCCGACTAGCGGGAGCCGGGGAGCTGTTTTTT.

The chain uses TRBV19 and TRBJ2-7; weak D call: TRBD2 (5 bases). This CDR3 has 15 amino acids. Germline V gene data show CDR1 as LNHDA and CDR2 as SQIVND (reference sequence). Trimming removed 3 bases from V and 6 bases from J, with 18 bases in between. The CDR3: CASSIDPEGLREQYF. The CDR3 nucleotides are TGTGCCAGTAGTATCGACCCCGAGGGTTTACGCGAGCAGTACTTC.

CDR3 DNA sequence: TGTGCCAGCAGCTTGGGGGCGGGAGATGGCGAGCAGTACTTC. The encoded protein is CASSLGAGDGEQYF. The chain employs TRBV5-4 and TRBJ2-7, with 7 bases aligning to TRBD2. The CDR3 spans 14 residues. Germline lookup yields CDR1 SGHNT and CDR2 YYREEE (reference sequence). With V trimmed by 0 bases and J by 6 bases, 6 bases remained unmatched.

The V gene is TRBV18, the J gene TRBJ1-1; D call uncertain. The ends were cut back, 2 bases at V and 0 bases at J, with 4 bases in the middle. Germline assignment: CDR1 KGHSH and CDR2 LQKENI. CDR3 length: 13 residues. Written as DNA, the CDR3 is TGTGCCAGCTCACCAGACTTGAACACTGAAGCTTTCTTT. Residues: CASSPDLNTEAFF.

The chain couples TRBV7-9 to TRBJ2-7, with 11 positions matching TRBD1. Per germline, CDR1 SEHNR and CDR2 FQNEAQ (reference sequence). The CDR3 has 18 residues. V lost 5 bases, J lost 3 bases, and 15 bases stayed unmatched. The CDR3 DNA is TGTGCCAGCAGCCCTAGAGGGGGGGACAGGGGGAGTTTCTACGAGCAGTACTTC. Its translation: CASSPRGGDRGSFYEQYF.

CDR3 DNA sequence: TGTGCCAGCAGTGCCGGGACAGGCTCCTACGAGCAGTACTTC. The encoded protein is CASSAGTGSYEQYF. The chain carries TRBV6-1 and TRBJ2-7; 8 bases align to TRBD1. The CDR3 is 14 residues long. Losses at the gene ends were 4 bases for V and 0 bases for J; bases not matched to a gene: 2. Germline V CDR1 and CDR2: MNHNS, SASEGT.

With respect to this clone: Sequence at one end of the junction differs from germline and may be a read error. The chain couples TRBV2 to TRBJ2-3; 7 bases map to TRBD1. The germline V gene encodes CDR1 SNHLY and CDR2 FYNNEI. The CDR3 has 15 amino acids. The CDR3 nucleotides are TGTGCCAGCAGCCGAAAGGGACAGTATACAGTTACGCAGTATTTT. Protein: CASSRKGQYTVTQYF. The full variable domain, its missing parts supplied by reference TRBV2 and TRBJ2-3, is EPEVTQTPSHQVTQMGQEVILRCVPISNHLYFYWYRQILGQKVEFLVSFYNNEISEKSEIFDDQFSVERPDGSNFTLKIRSTKLEDSAMYFCASSRKGQYTVTQYFGPGTRLTVL.

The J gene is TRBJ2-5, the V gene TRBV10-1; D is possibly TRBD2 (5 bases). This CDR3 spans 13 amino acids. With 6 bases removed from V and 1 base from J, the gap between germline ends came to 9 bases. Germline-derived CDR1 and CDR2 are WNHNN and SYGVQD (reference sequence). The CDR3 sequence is CASSSGFQETQYF. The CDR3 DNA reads TGCGCCAGCAGCAGCGGCTTCCAAGAGACCCAGTACTTC.

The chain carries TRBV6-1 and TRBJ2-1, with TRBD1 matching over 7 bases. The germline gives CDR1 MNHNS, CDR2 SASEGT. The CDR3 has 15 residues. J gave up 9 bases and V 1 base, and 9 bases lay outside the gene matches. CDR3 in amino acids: CASSEEGRGLFEQFF. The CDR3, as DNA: TGTGCCAGCAGTGAAGAGGGCAGGGGGTTATTTGAGCAGTTCTTC.

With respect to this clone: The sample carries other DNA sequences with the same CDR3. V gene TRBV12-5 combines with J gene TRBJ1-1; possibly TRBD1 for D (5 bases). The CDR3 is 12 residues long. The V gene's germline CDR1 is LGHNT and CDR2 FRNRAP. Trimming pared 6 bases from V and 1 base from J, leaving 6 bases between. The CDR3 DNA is TGTGCTAGTGGCCAGGGGAACACTGAAGCTTTCTTT. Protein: CASGQGNTEAFF.

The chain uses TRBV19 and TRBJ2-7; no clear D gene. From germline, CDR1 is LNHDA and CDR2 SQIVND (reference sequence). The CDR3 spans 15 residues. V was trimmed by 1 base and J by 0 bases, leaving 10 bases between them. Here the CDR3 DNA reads TGTGCCAGTAGTATAGTTTTCACGAGCTCCTACGAGCAGTACTTC. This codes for CASSIVFTSSYEQYF.

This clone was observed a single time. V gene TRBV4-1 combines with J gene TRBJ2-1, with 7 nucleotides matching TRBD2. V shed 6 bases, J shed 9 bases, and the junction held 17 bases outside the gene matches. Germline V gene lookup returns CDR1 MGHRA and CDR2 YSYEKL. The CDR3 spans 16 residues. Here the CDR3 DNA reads TGCGCCAGCAGACCAAATAGTGGACTAGGGAGCAGTGAGCAGTTCTTC. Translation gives CASRPNSGLGSSEQFF.

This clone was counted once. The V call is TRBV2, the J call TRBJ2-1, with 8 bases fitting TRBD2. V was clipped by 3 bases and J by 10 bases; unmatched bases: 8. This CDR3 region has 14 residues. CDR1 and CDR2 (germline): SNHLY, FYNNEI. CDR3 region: CASSEAGGPVEQFF. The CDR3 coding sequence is TGTGCCAGCAGTGAGGCGGGGGGCCCAGTGGAGCAGTTCTTC.

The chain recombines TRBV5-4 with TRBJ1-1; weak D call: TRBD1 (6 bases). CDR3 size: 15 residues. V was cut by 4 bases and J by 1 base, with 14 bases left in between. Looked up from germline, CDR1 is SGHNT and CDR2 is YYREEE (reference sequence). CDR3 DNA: TGTGCCAGCAGCCAAACCGAGACAGGGAACACTGAAGCTTTCTTT. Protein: CASSQTETGNTEAFF.

In DNA form, the CDR3 reads TGTGCCAGCAGCCGGGACACCTACGAGCAGTACTTC. Its translation: CASSRDTYEQYF. J is TRBJ2-7 and V is TRBV7-2, with a weak D call TRBD1 (6 bases). The germline gives CDR1 SGHTA, CDR2 FQGNSA. V was trimmed by 5 bases and J by 2 bases, leaving 7 bases between them. CDR3 length equals 12 residues.

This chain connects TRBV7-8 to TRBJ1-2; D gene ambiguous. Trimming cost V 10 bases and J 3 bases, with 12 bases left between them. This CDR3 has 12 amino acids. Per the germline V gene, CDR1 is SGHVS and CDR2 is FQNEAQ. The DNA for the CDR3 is TGTGCCACCCGGAGGGAGGACTATGGCTACACCTTC. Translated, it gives CATRREDYGYTF.

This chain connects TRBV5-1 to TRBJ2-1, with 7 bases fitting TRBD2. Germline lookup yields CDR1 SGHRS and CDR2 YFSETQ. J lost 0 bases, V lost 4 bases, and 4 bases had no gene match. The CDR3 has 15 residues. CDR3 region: CASSMGGVSYNEQFF. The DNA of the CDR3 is TGCGCCAGCAGCATGGGGGGGGTCTCCTACAATGAGCAGTTCTTC.

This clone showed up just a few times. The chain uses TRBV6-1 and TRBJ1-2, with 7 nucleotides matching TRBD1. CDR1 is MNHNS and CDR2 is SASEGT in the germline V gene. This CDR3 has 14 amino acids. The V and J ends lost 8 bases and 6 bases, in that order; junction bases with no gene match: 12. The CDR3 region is CASALEQGTDGYTF. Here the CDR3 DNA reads TGTGCCAGCGCGTTGGAGCAGGGGACAGATGGCTACACCTTC.

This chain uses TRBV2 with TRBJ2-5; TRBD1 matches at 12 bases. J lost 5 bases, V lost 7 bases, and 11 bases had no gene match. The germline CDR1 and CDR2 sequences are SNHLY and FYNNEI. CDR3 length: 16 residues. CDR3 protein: CASTGQGALGAETQYF. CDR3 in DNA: TGTGCCAGCACGGGACAGGGGGCCCTCGGGGCTGAGACCCAGTACTTC. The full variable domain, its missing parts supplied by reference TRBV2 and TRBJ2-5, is EPEVTQTPSHQVTQMGQEVILRCVPISNHLYFYWYRQILGQKVEFLVSFYNNEISEKSEIFDDQFSVERPDGSNFTLKIRSTKLEDSAMYFCASTGQGALGAETQYFGPGTRLLVL.